Listed here are 16 T cell receptor beta chains from one sample, sequenced in a study of naive and memory T cell subsets. Study-level points and caveats: A few larger clonotypes appeared in naive repertoires, especially CD8, possibly memory cells re-expressing CD45RA.

The beta constant-region primer was an equimolar mix of two oligonucleotides covering TRBC1 and TRBC2. Four rounds of PCR amplified the ligated cDNA using nested alpha and beta constant-region primers plus SP2. TCRdb fed the UMI-ligation and nested PCR reads into MiXCR, producing one record per CDR3 protein. The data hold approximately 150,000 distinct CDR3 sequences, with roughly 23% observed a single time. The antigens these receptors bind are not known. What was sequenced was naive CD4+ T cells from blood. The receptors stem from a human donor in good health.

This sequence joins TRBV19 and TRBJ1-5; TRBD1 matches at 8 bases. Germline CDR1 LNHDA, CDR2 SQIVND (reference sequence). The CDR3 is 15 amino acids. The V segment lost 5 bases and the J segment 0 bases; nucleotides outside the gene matches: 3. CDR3 DNA: TGTGCCAGTAGTGACAGGGGTTATAGCAATCAGCCCCAGCATTTT. This codes for CASSDRGYSNQPQHF.

This chain uses TRBV5-4 with TRBJ2-7; perhaps TRBD2 as D (5 bases). The CDR3 loop spans 14 amino acids. Per germline, CDR1 SGHNT and CDR2 YYREEE (reference sequence). The V end lost 2 bases, the J end lost 1 base, and 10 bases lay between the germline ends. CDR3: CASSLRTGSYEQYF. As DNA, the CDR3 is TGTGCCAGCAGCTTACGGACGGGATCCTACGAGCAGTACTTC.

This clonotype was recorded many times. The chain combines TRBV13 with TRBJ2-3; maybe TRBD2 (5 bases). CDR1 PRHDT and CDR2 FYEKMQ come from the germline V gene (reference sequence). The CDR3 is made up of 15 amino acids. Trimming cost V 3 bases and J 4 bases, with 14 bases left between them. The CDR3 DNA reads as TGTGCCAGCAGCTTGAGCGGCACCGAACCAGATACGCAGTATTTT. Amino acid sequence: CASSLSGTEPDTQYF. The full variable domain, with the rest looked up from reference TRBV13 and TRBJ2-3, is AAGVIQSPRHLIKEKRETATLKCYPIPRHDTVYWYQQGPGQDPQFLISFYEKMQSDKGSIPDRFSAQQFSDYHSELNMSSLELGDSALYFCASSLSGTEPDTQYFGPGTRLTVL.

This clonotype was seen only a few times. This chain joins TRBV20-1 and TRBJ1-2, with D uncertain. This CDR3 has 13 residues. V was trimmed by 3 bases and J by 6 bases, leaving 14 bases between them. Germline V gene data show CDR1 as DFQATT and CDR2 as SNEGSKA (reference sequence). The CDR3 protein is CSASIPGVNGYTF. The CDR3 region has the DNA TGCAGTGCTAGTATTCCCGGGGTTAATGGCTACACCTTC.

In its sample, this clonotype was seen a few times. The rearrangement uses TRBV2 and TRBJ2-4; D remains unclear. Germline CDR1 reads SNHLY; CDR2 reads FYNNEI. The CDR3 totals 12 residues. Trimming took 7 bases from V and 8 from J, leaving 12 bases between them. CDR3 nucleotides: TGTGCCAGCATTGGCCGGAGTGACATTCAGTACTTC. Amino acid sequence: CASIGRSDIQYF.

This clonotype has only a few counts. The chain uses TRBV18 and TRBJ2-1; 11 nucleotides align to TRBD2. Germline V gene lookup returns CDR1 KGHSH and CDR2 LQKENI. The junction had 11 bases not matched to a gene; V was cut back by 4 bases and J by 3 bases. The CDR3 is 18 residues long. The CDR3 DNA is TGTGCCAGCTCACGAAAGAGGCTAGCGGGAGGTTTCTACAATGAGCAGTTCTTC. Amino acids: CASSRKRLAGGFYNEQFF.

This clonotype has only a few counts. The chain carries TRBV12-3 or TRBV12-4 and TRBJ2-1; a possible D gene is TRBD1 (5 bases). The ends were cut back, 7 bases at V and 9 bases at J, with 16 bases in the middle. The CDR3 covers 13 residues. The CDR3 sequence: CASTSQLQGEQFF. CDR3 sequence (DNA): TGTGCCAGCACCTCTCAACTTCAGGGTGAGCAGTTCTTC.

A few counts support this clonotype. V gene TRBV25-1 combines with J gene TRBJ2-3; 9 bases align to TRBD1. After removal of 3 bases from V and 4 bases from J, the junction contained 5 bases not matched to a gene. The CDR3 extends over 15 amino acids. Per germline, CDR1 MGHDK and CDR2 SYGVNS. The CDR3 nucleotides are TGTGCCAGCAGTGACCGGACAGGGGTGGCAGATACGCAGTATTTT. It specifies CASSDRTGVADTQYF.

This clonotype has just a few counts. The V gene is TRBV3-1, the J gene TRBJ1-1; D not resolved. The germline V gene has CDR1 LGHDT and CDR2 YNNKEL (reference sequence). V lost 3 bases, J lost 5 bases, and 7 bases lay in between. The CDR3 consists of 12 residues. Here the CDR3 DNA reads TGTGCCAGCAGCCATGGAGGGACTGAAGCTTTCTTT. Translating it yields CASSHGGTEAFF.

The rearrangement joins TRBV6-1 to TRBJ2-4; 7 bases fit TRBD2. The J segment lost 1 base and the V segment lost 7 bases, leaving 4 bases of the junction unmatched. CDR1 MNHNS and CDR2 SASEGT come from the germline V gene. The CDR3 runs to 14 residues. The CDR3 DNA is TGTGCCAGCACGGCGGGGGATGCCAAAAACATTCAGTACTTC. It translates to CASTAGDAKNIQYF.

The chain's CDR3 is CASSSRSTQYF. In DNA form, the CDR3 reads TGTGCCAGCAGCTCTCGCTCTACGCAGTATTTT. The chain has TRBV7-2 and TRBJ2-3, with no clear D. Germline V gives CDR1 SGHTA, CDR2 FQGNSA. The CDR3 length is 11 residues. V was shortened by 4 bases and J by 8 bases, with 7 bases between the two germline ends. Together with reference TRBV7-2 and TRBJ2-3, the CDR3 gives the full variable domain: GAGVSQSPSNKVTEKGKDVELRCDPISGHTALYWYRQSLGQGLEFLIYFQGNSAPDKSGLPSDRFSAERTGGSVSTLTIQRTQQEDSAVYLCASSSRSTQYFGPGTRLTVL.

This chain joins TRBV11-1 and TRBJ2-1, with D unresolved. Trimming took off 3 bases at V and 0 bases at J, with 9 bases between the two ends. Germline values: CDR1 SGHAT, CDR2 FQDESV (reference sequence). CDR3 size: 15 residues. CDR3 nucleotides: TGTGCCAGCAGCTTCACGGTAAGCTCCTACAATGAGCAGTTCTTC. Translating gives CASSFTVSSYNEQFF. Drawing the rest from reference TRBV11-1 and TRBJ2-1, the complete variable domain is EAEVAQSPRYKITEKSQAVAFWCDPISGHATLYWYRQILGQGPELLVQFQDESVVDDSQLPKDRFSAERLKGVDSTLKIQPAELGDSAMYLCASSFTVSSYNEQFFGPGTRLTVL.

This clonotype was picked up one time. The rearrangement links TRBV28 to TRBJ1-2; TRBD1 is a possible D gene (5 bases). V was shortened by 2 bases and J by 7 bases, with 14 bases between the two germline ends. This CDR3 spans 14 amino acids. Per the germline V gene, CDR1 is MDHEN and CDR2 is SYDVKM. DNA for the CDR3: TGTGCCAGCAGTTTAGACAGAAGATCCTCTGGCTACACCTTC. Translating it yields CASSLDRRSSGYTF.

This clonotype was counted many times. The CDR3 DNA is TGTGCCAGCAGCCTCCCGGGGACGAGGGCAGGGGAGACCCAGTACTTC. The encoded protein is CASSLPGTRAGETQYF. The chain carries TRBV5-4 and TRBJ2-5; D tentatively reads TRBD1 or TRBD2 (5 bases each). V was shortened by 4 bases and J by 5 bases, with 21 bases between the two germline ends. This CDR3 contains 16 residues. Germline V gene lookup returns CDR1 SGHNT and CDR2 YYREEE (reference sequence).

V is TRBV24-1 and J is TRBJ2-3; TRBD2 aligns across 12 bases. This CDR3 contains 17 residues. V dropped 5 bases and J dropped 5; count of bases not matched to a gene: 10. Germline V CDR1 and CDR2: KGHDR, SFDVKD. For the CDR3, the DNA is TGTGCCACCAGTGCCGGAGCCGGACTAGCGGGGTTAGATACGCAGTATTTT. Amino acids: CATSAGAGLAGLDTQYF.

The chain couples TRBV14 to TRBJ2-1; D gene ambiguous. The CDR3 has 15 residues. V lost 0 bases and J lost 3, with 9 bases in between. Germline V gene sequence: CDR1 SGHDN, CDR2 FVKESK. As DNA, the CDR3 is TGTGCCAGCAGCCAAGATCTTAGTAGCTACAATGAGCAGTTCTTC. Encoded protein: CASSQDLSSYNEQFF.